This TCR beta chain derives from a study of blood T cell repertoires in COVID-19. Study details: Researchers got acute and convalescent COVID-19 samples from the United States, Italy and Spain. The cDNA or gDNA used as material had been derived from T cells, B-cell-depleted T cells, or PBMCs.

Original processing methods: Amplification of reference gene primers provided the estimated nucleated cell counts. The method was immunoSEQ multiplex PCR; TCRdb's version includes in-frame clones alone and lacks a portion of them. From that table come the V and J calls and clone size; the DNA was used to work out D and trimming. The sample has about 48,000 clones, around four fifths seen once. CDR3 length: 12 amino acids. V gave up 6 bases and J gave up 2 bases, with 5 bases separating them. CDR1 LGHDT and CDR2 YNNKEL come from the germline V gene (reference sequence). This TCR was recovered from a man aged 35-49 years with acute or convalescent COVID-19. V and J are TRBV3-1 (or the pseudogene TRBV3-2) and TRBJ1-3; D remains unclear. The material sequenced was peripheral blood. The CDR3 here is CASRGAGNTIYF. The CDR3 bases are TGTGCCAGCAGGGGAGCTGGAAACACCATATATTTT.